The 24 T cell receptor beta chains reported below all come from one sample, sequenced in a study of blood T cell repertoires in COVID-19. Produced via immunoSEQ multiplex PCR; TCRdb's table is partial and in-frame only. This repertoire shows about 210,000 clones, approximately 84% found once; its top ten account for 6% to 8.5%. The specimen sequenced was peripheral blood. The receptors derive from a woman aged 45 to 65 with active or convalescent COVID-19.

This chain links TRBV6-5 with TRBJ1-2; weak D call: TRBD1 (5 bases). Germline loops: CDR1 MNHEY, CDR2 SVGAGI. The CDR3 totals 14 residues. The ends were cut back, 6 bases at V and 6 bases at J, with 17 bases in the middle. The CDR3 loop reads CASSRGTVGDGYTF. In nucleotides, the CDR3 is TGTGCCAGCAGCCGCGGGACGGTGGGAGATGGCTACACCTTC.

With respect to this clone: The sample holds other DNA sequences that translate to the same CDR3. The V gene is TRBV2, the J gene TRBJ1-3, with 7 positions matching TRBD1. The CDR3 totals 13 residues. Germline lookup yields CDR1 SNHLY and CDR2 FYNNEI. V was pared by 6 bases and J by 4 bases, with 3 bases of the junction left unmatched. CDR3 amino acids: CASSDRAGNTIYF. Here the CDR3 DNA reads TGTGCCAGCAGCGACAGGGCCGGAAACACCATATATTTT.

This rearrangement joins TRBV6-1 to TRBJ2-7; D uncertain. This CDR3 has 15 amino acids. Trimming shortened V by 1 base and J by 5 bases, and 15 bases separated the two germline ends. Germline values: CDR1 MNHNS, CDR2 SASEGT. In DNA, the CDR3 is TGTGCCAGCAGTGAAGGATTGGCTAGTATCCACGAGCAGTACGTC. Protein: CASSEGLASIHEQYV.

The genes are TRBV5-1 and TRBJ1-2, with 9 bases fitting TRBD1. The CDR3 has 13 residues. In germline, CDR1 is SGHRS, CDR2 YFSETQ. J was trimmed by 8 bases and V by 7 bases; bases with no gene match: 9. As DNA, the CDR3 is TGCGCCAGCTTCTACGGGACAGGGAGCGGCTACACCTTC. It yields the protein CASFYGTGSGYTF. The full variable domain, completed using reference TRBV5-1 and TRBJ1-2, is KAGVTQTPRYLIKTRGQQVTLSCSPISGHRSVSWYQQTPGQGLQFLFEYFSETQRNKGNFPGRFSGRQFSNSRSEMNVSTLELGDSALYLCASFYGTGSGYTFGSGTRLTVV.

V is TRBV28 and J is TRBJ1-3; D might be TRBD1 (5 bases). The ends were cut back, 7 bases at V and 4 bases at J, with 20 bases in the middle. Germline V CDR1 and CDR2: MDHEN, SYDVKM. The CDR3 contains 16 residues. The CDR3 DNA reads as TGTGCCAGCATCGGGGGTGAAGGGGCGTACGGAAACACCATATATTTT. This sequence encodes CASIGGEGAYGNTIYF. Filled out from reference TRBV28 and TRBJ1-3, the complete variable domain reads DVKVTQSSRYLVKRTGEKVFLECVQDMDHENMFWYRQDPGLGLRLIYFSYDVKMKEKGDIPEGYSVSREKKERFSLILESASTNQTSMYLCASIGGEGAYGNTIYFGEGSWLTVV.

This clone was picked up one time. The DNA for the CDR3 is TGTGCCAGCTCACCACTCCAGGGGGCGCAGGACATTCAGTACTTC. Protein sequence: CASSPLQGAQDIQYF. This chain joins TRBV18 and TRBJ2-4, with 8 bases identical to TRBD1. V trimming: 1 base; J trimming: 8 bases; junction bases outside the gene matches: 7. The germline V gene encodes CDR1 KGHSH and CDR2 LQKENI. This CDR3 comprises 15 residues.

The CDR3 nucleotides read TGTGCCAGCAGTTTTAGCGGGGATGATACGCAGTATTTT. Translated: CASSFSGDDTQYF. The chain combines TRBV28 with TRBJ2-3, with 8 bases that match TRBD2. Germline V gene sequence: CDR1 MDHEN, CDR2 SYDVKM. After removal of 3 bases from V and 6 bases from J, the junction contained 2 bases not matched to a gene. There are 13 residues in the CDR3.

The chain is built from TRBV28 and TRBJ1-5; 8 nucleotides match TRBD1. The CDR3 sequence is 15 residues long. Per the germline V gene, CDR1 is MDHEN and CDR2 is SYDVKM. V shed 3 bases and J 7 bases; nucleotides not matched to a gene: 8. CDR3 nucleotide sequence: TGTGCCAGCAGTTTCCCTGGACAGGGAGGACAGCCCCAGCATTTT. It translates to CASSFPGQGGQPQHF.

The chain uses TRBV2 and TRBJ2-1, with D perhaps TRBD2 (7 bases). Germline lookup yields CDR1 SNHLY and CDR2 FYNNEI. V lost 6 bases and J lost 8, with 20 bases in between. The CDR3 length is 15 residues. The DNA for the CDR3 is TGTGCCAGCAGCCCGGGGGGCCGACGGCTCGATGAGCAGTTCTTC. Its protein product is CASSPGGRRLDEQFF. Together with reference TRBV2 and TRBJ2-1, the CDR3 gives the full variable domain: EPEVTQTPSHQVTQMGQEVILRCVPISNHLYFYWYRQILGQKVEFLVSFYNNEISEKSEIFDDQFSVERPDGSNFTLKIRSTKLEDSAMYFCASSPGGRRLDEQFFGPGTRLTVL.

The chain recombines TRBV28 with TRBJ1-2, with TRBD1 as a possible D gene (5 bases). CDR1 is MDHEN, CDR2 SYDVKM, per germline. This CDR3 has 15 residues. V lost 7 bases, J lost 0 bases, and 15 bases lay in between. The CDR3 is CASKGGGTSNYGYTF. The DNA for the CDR3 is TGTGCCAGCAAGGGCGGGGGGACCTCTAACTATGGCTACACCTTC.

The V and J genes are TRBV11-3 and TRBJ1-4, with 11 bases fitting TRBD1. The CDR3 totals 13 residues. V dropped 5 bases and J dropped 12; count of bases not matched to a gene: 5. From germline, CDR1 is SGHNT and CDR2 YENEEA. CDR3 amino acids: CASSPGQGDELFF. The CDR3, as DNA: TGTGCCAGCAGCCCGGGACAGGGGGACGAACTGTTTTTT.

V is TRBV10-3 and J is TRBJ1-2; 11 nucleotides align to TRBD1. Trimming removed 10 bases from V and 3 bases from J; junction bases left unmatched: 10. Germline-derived CDR1 and CDR2 are ENHRY and SYGVKD. The CDR3 has 15 amino acids. In DNA form, the CDR3 reads TGTGCCAGTTCCCGGGACAGGGGGATTTACTATGGCTACACCTTC. This sequence encodes CASSRDRGIYYGYTF.

This CDR3 reads CASSRSTAETQYF. The CDR3 DNA reads TGTGCCAGCTCACGTTCGACAGCGGAGACCCAGTACTTC. The V and J genes are TRBV18 and TRBJ2-5; tentatively, D is TRBD1 (5 bases). Deletions cut 4 bases from V and 5 bases from J, with 11 bases between. Germline values: CDR1 KGHSH, CDR2 LQKENI. CDR3 length equals 13 residues.

The chain uses TRBV5-1 and TRBJ2-3; D ambiguous. Germline CDR1 and CDR2: SGHRS and YFSETQ. The CDR3 consists of 14 residues. V lost 0 bases, J lost 6 bases, and 11 bases lay in between. DNA of the CDR3: TGCGCCAGCAGCTTGGAATCCCAGAGGGATACGCAGTATTTT. Translation gives CASSLESQRDTQYF.

The gene calls are TRBV15 and TRBJ1-2; 9 positions agree with TRBD1. Germline CDR1 and CDR2: LNHNV and YYDKDF (reference sequence). The CDR3 covers 14 residues. V trimming: 1 base; J trimming: 8 bases; junction bases outside the gene matches: 5. CDR3 sequence: CATSRGTGEGGYTF. The DNA for the CDR3 is TGTGCCACCAGCAGAGGGACAGGGGAAGGAGGCTACACCTTC.

In this sample, this clone turned up a few times. The rearrangement uses TRBV2 and TRBJ1-4, with D perhaps TRBD1 (5 bases). In germline, CDR1 is SNHLY, CDR2 FYNNEI. With 5 bases removed from V and 3 bases from J, the gap between germline ends came to 10 bases. The CDR3 covers 14 residues. DNA for the CDR3: TGTGCCAGCAGTATTGACAGATCTAATGAAAAACTGTTTTTT. This sequence encodes CASSIDRSNEKLFF. Full variable domain (missing parts from reference TRBV2 and TRBJ1-4): EPEVTQTPSHQVTQMGQEVILRCVPISNHLYFYWYRQILGQKVEFLVSFYNNEISEKSEIFDDQFSVERPDGSNFTLKIRSTKLEDSAMYFCASSIDRSNEKLFFGSGTQLSVL.

This chain connects TRBV11-2 to TRBJ1-1; unclear D gene. The CDR3 covers 13 residues. Trimming shortened V by 1 base and J by 6 bases, and 9 bases separated the two germline ends. Germline CDR1 reads SGHAT; CDR2 reads FQNNGV. The CDR3 protein is CASSLVPRAEAFF. The CDR3 DNA reads TGTGCCAGCAGCTTAGTTCCTCGGGCTGAAGCTTTCTTT. The whole variable domain, remainder taken from reference TRBV11-2 and TRBJ1-1, is EAGVAQSPRYKIIEKRQSVAFWCNPISGHATLYWYQQILGQGPKLLIQFQNNGVVDDSQLPKDRFSAERLKGVDSTLKIQPAKLEDSAVYLCASSLVPRAEAFFGQGTRLTVV.

DNA for the CDR3: TGTGCCACCAGTGATTTTCAGGGGGCCGAGACCCAGTACTTC. It encodes CATSDFQGAETQYF. The genes are TRBV24-1 and TRBJ2-5, with 8 bases fitting TRBD1. V lost 1 base and J lost 5; bases outside the gene matches: 2. CDR1 KGHDR and CDR2 SFDVKD come from the germline V gene. CDR3 length: 14 amino acids.

This sequence joins TRBV6-2 or TRBV6-3 and TRBJ2-7; D remains ambiguous. Germline CDR1 is MNHEY and CDR2 is SVGEGT. The CDR3 is 12 residues long. V lost 4 bases, J lost 3 bases, and 7 bases lay in between. Here the CDR3 reads CASSSTRYEQYV. The DNA of the CDR3 is TGTGCCAGCAGTTCGACTCGCTACGAGCAGTACGTC.

This chain uses TRBV7-9 with TRBJ2-5; 8 positions match TRBD2. The trim removed 5 bases at V and 1 base at J, leaving 9 bases unmatched. The CDR3 runs 16 residues. Germline V CDR1 and CDR2: SEHNR, FQNEAQ (reference sequence). The DNA of the CDR3 is TGTGCCAGCAGCCCGGGGGGTAGCGGGGTCCAAGAGACCCAGTACTTC. Amino acids: CASSPGGSGVQETQYF.

The V gene is TRBV30, the J gene TRBJ2-1; D remains ambiguous. Deletions cut 2 bases from V and 5 bases from J, with 7 bases between. CDR3 length equals 12 residues. Germline V gene sequence: CDR1 GTSNPN, CDR2 SVGIG (reference sequence). The CDR3 nucleotides are TGTGCCTGGAGTTTTACAAACAATGAGCAGTTCTTC. This codes for CAWSFTNNEQFF.

The V call is TRBV5-4, the J call TRBJ2-7; TRBD2 matches at 9 bases. Germline CDR1 SGHNT, CDR2 YYREEE (reference sequence). Trimming at V came to 0 bases and at J to 12 bases, leaving 7 bases not matched to a gene. The CDR3 runs to 13 residues. DNA of the CDR3: TGTGCCAGCAGCTTGGAAACTAGCGGGCGACCGTACTTC. Translated: CASSLETSGRPYF. Full variable domain (remainder filled in from reference TRBV5-4 and TRBJ2-7): ETGVTQSPTHLIKTRGQQVTLRCSSQSGHNTVSWYQQALGQGPQFIFQYYREEENGRGNFPPRFSGLQFPNYSSELNVNALELDDSALYLCASSLETSGRPYFGPGTRLTVT.

This clone was found a few times. V gene TRBV28 combines with J gene TRBJ1-2; possible D gene TRBD1, 6 bases. The CDR3 covers 13 residues. The germline V and J ends were trimmed by 7 bases and 7 bases, with 16 bases remaining between them. The germline gives CDR1 MDHEN, CDR2 SYDVKM. CDR3: CASTSARQAGYTF. CDR3 nucleotides: TGTGCCAGCACCTCTGCTCGACAGGCTGGCTACACCTTC.

Concerning this clone: Other DNA sequences in this sample translate to the same CDR3. The J gene is TRBJ2-1, the V gene TRBV2; 10 bases agree with TRBD1. The germline CDR1 and CDR2 sequences are SNHLY and FYNNEI. This CDR3 is built from 13 residues. V lost 8 bases to trimming and J lost 4 bases; unmatched junction nucleotides: 2. The CDR3 nucleotides are TGTGCCAGCTCGGGACAGGGGTACAATGAGCAGTTCTTC. Its translation is CASSGQGYNEQFF.